This TCR beta chain was captured in a study of blood T cell repertoires in COVID-19. Study-level background: The samples span acute and convalescent COVID-19 from the United States, Italy and Spain. From T cells, B-cell-depleted T cells, or PBMCs came the material, which was cDNA or gDNA.

In Seattle, patients joined the study during active infection and were tracked longitudinally. In the original processing: Estimated nucleated cell counts came from reference gene primer amplification. Profiled with immunoSEQ multiplex PCR; TCRdb holds only in-frame clones, not every one. V and J calls plus clone size are reproduced from that table; the DNA served to infer D and trimming. The sample has 100,000 to 150,000 clones, roughly 74% seen once. Sequencing was performed on peripheral blood. This receptor was identified in a man older than 75 with COVID-19, enrolled during active disease.

This CDR3 reads CASSLWDAPGLAGTNEQFF. DNA for the CDR3: TGTGCCAGCAGTTTGTGGGATGCGCCAGGACTAGCGGGAACTAATGAGCAGTTCTTC. V and J are TRBV27 and TRBJ2-1; 12 bases map to TRBD2. This CDR3 is built from 19 residues. The germline gives CDR1 MNHEY, CDR2 SMNVEV (reference sequence). V lost 3 bases to trimming and J lost 7 bases; unmatched junction nucleotides: 16.